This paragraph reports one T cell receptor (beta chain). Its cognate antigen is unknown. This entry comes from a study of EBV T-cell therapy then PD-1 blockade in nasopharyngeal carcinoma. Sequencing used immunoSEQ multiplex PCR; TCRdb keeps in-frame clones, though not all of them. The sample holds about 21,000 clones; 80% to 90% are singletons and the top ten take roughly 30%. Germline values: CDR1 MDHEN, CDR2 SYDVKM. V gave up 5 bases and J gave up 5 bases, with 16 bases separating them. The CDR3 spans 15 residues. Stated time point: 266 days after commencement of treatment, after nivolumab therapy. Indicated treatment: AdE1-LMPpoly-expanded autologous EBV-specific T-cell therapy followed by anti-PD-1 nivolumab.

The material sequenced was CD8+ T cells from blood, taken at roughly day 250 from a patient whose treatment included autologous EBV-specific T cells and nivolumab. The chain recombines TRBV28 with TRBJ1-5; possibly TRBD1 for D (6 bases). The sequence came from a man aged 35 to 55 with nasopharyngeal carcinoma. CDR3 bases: TGTGCCAGCAGTAACCTGGACAGATACGATCAGCCCCAGCATTTT. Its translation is CASSNLDRYDQPQHF.